Following are 12 T cell receptor beta chains from one sample sequenced in a study of shared clonotypes between healthy human individuals. This table comes from immunoSEQ multiplex PCR, and its TCRdb copy is limited to in-frame clones, with some not included. The sample records millions of clones, approximately 92% being singletons. Sequencing used naive CD4+ T cells sorted from blood. Subset meaning: CD45RA+ positively selected. The receptors come from a man younger than 30 in good health.

With respect to this clone: The sample holds other DNA sequences that translate to the same CDR3. The chain recombines TRBV5-1 with TRBJ2-5; D is ambiguous. The CDR3 covers 12 residues. Germline V CDR1 and CDR2: SGHRS, YFSETQ. Trimming took 0 bases from V and 5 from J, leaving 5 bases between them. CDR3 nucleotide sequence: TGCGCCAGCAGCTTGGTTGGCGAGACCCAGTACTTC. Its translation: CASSLVGETQYF. The variable domain in full, completed from reference TRBV5-1 and TRBJ2-5, reads KAGVTQTPRYLIKTRGQQVTLSCSPISGHRSVSWYQQTPGQGLQFLFEYFSETQRNKGNFPGRFSGRQFSNSRSEMNVSTLELGDSALYLCASSLVGETQYFGPGTRLLVL.

This clone turned up a few times. V gene TRBV20-1 combines with J gene TRBJ1-1; no definite D call. This CDR3 contains 11 residues. Germline lookup yields CDR1 DFQATT and CDR2 SNEGSKA (reference sequence). With 7 bases removed from V and 11 bases from J, the gap between germline ends came to 17 bases. The CDR3 DNA follows: TGCAGTGTAAGGGCAGAATCTTGGGCTTTCTTT. Translating gives CSVRAESWAFF.

The chain employs TRBV18 and TRBJ2-1, with D uncertain. Germline V gene sequence: CDR1 KGHSH, CDR2 LQKENI. The V end was cut by 4 bases, the J end by 9 bases, with 25 bases between. The CDR3 covers 17 residues. The CDR3: CASSLYPESLRRGEQFF. CDR3 bases: TGTGCCAGCTCACTATACCCTGAGTCCCTGAGGCGAGGTGAGCAGTTCTTC.

This clone occurred once. The J gene is TRBJ2-5, the V gene TRBV7-9; 7 bases match TRBD1. CDR3 size: 13 residues. Losses at the gene ends were 5 bases for V and 7 bases for J; bases not matched to a gene: 7. CDR1 SEHNR and CDR2 FQNEAQ come from the germline V gene (reference sequence). CDR3 in amino acids: CASSPPTGLTQYF. The CDR3 DNA reads as TGTGCCAGCAGCCCACCGACAGGGTTGACCCAGTACTTC.

The V call is TRBV11-2, the J call TRBJ1-2, with TRBD1 matching over 7 bases. With V trimmed by 4 bases and J by 4 bases, 3 bases remained unmatched. This CDR3 region has 13 residues. Germline V gene lookup returns CDR1 SGHAT and CDR2 FQNNGV. CDR3 sequence (DNA): TGTGCCAGCAGCTCGGGACAGTTCTATGGCTACACCTTC. Its translation: CASSSGQFYGYTF.

This clone was recorded only once. V usage is TRBV19 and J usage is TRBJ2-5, with TRBD2 identical over 15 bases. The CDR3 extends over 15 amino acids. Germline values: CDR1 LNHDA, CDR2 SQIVND (reference sequence). After removal of 7 bases from V and 5 bases from J, the junction contained 5 bases not matched to a gene. The CDR3: CASNTGLAGGETQYF. CDR3 in DNA: TGTGCCAGTAACACCGGACTAGCGGGAGGGGAGACCCAGTACTTC.

V is TRBV4-3 and J is TRBJ2-1; 9 bases align to TRBD2. The V gene end was trimmed by 3 bases and the J gene end by 1 base; junction bases not matched to a gene: 13. The CDR3 loop spans 19 amino acids. Germline CDR1 LGHNA, CDR2 YSLEER. As DNA, the CDR3 is TGCGCCAGCAGCCACTCACGAAAGGCGGGAGGGGAATCCTACAATGAGCAGTTCTTC. It translates to CASSHSRKAGGESYNEQFF.

The chain recombines TRBV20-1 with TRBJ1-1; the D is unclear. Per the germline V gene, CDR1 is DFQATT and CDR2 is SNEGSKA (reference sequence). V dropped 6 bases and J dropped 8 bases, with 13 bases sitting between them. This CDR3 has 11 residues. CDR3 in amino acids: CSAPYLGEAFF. The CDR3 DNA reads as TGCAGTGCCCCATACCTGGGGGAAGCTTTCTTT.

This chain joins TRBV5-1 and TRBJ2-3; 9 nucleotides agree with TRBD1. Germline loops: CDR1 SGHRS, CDR2 YFSETQ. J gave up 2 bases and V 6 bases, and 10 bases lay outside the gene matches. The CDR3 runs to 16 residues. The CDR3 spells CASTLPGQGSTDTQYF. The CDR3 bases are TGCGCCAGCACCCTCCCGGGACAGGGTTCCACAGATACGCAGTATTTT.

This chain connects TRBV2 to TRBJ2-4, with TRBD2 matching 7 bases. The junction had 10 bases not matched to a gene; V was cut back by 2 bases and J by 3 bases. Germline loops: CDR1 SNHLY, CDR2 FYNNEI. The CDR3 is 17 residues long. Here the CDR3 reads CASSEITAGVVKNIQYF. CDR3 in DNA: TGTGCCAGCAGTGAAATAACCGCGGGAGTGGTCAAAAACATTCAGTACTTC.

This clone was detected a few times. J is TRBJ2-3 and V is TRBV19; weak D call: TRBD1 (6 bases). The CDR3 has 15 amino acids. Germline CDR1 and CDR2: LNHDA and SQIVND (reference sequence). Trimming took 3 bases from V and 0 from J, leaving 10 bases between them. The CDR3 sequence: CASSIAQGSTDTQYF. The CDR3 bases are TGTGCCAGTAGTATTGCACAGGGCAGCACAGATACGCAGTATTTT.

The rearrangement uses TRBV7-2 and TRBJ1-6, with D uncertain. Between the trimmed V and J ends, which lost 3 bases and 8 bases, there was a span of 14 bases. This CDR3 has 15 amino acids. Per germline, CDR1 SGHTA and CDR2 FQGNSA. CDR3 loop: CASSFSGSWDSPLHF. The CDR3 DNA reads as TGTGCCAGCAGCTTCAGTGGCTCGTGGGATTCACCCCTCCACTTT.